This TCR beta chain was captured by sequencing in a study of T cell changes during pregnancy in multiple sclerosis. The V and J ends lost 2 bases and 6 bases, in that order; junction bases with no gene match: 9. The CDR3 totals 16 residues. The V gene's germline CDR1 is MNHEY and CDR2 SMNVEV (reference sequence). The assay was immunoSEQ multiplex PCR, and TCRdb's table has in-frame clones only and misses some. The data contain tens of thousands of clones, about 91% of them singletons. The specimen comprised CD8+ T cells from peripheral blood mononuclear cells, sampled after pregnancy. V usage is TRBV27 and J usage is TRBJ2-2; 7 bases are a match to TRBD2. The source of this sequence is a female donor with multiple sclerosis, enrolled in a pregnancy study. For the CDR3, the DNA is TGTGCCAGCAGTTTAGCCAGCGGGATATTTCCCGGGGAGCTGTTTTTT. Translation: CASSLASGIFPGELFF.